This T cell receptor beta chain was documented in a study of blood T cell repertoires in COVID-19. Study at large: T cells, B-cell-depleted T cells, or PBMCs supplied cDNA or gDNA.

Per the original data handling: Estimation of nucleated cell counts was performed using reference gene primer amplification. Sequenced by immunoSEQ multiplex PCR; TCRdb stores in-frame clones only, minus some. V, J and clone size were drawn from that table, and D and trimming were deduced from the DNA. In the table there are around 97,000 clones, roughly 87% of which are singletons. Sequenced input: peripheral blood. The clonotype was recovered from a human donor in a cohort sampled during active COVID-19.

The CDR3 DNA sequence: TGCGCCAGCAGCTTTGGGACAGGCTACGAGCAGTACTTC. It specifies CASSFGTGYEQYF. The chain employs TRBV5-1 and TRBJ2-7, with 8 bases that match TRBD1. The CDR3 consists of 13 residues. In germline, CDR1 is SGHRS, CDR2 YFSETQ. Trimming at V came to 2 bases and at J to 3 bases, leaving 1 base not matched to a gene.